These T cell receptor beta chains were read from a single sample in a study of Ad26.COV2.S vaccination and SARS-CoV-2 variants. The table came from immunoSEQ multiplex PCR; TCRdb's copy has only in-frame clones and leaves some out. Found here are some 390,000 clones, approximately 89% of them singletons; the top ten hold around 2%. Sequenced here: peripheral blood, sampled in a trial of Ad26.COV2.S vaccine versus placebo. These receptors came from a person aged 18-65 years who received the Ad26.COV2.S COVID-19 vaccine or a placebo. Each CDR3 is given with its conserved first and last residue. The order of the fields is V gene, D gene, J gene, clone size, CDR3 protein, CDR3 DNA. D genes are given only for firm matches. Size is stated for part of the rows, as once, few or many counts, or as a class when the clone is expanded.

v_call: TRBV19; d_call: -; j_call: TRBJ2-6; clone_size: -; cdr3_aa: CASSHTRAGANVLTF; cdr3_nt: TGTGCCAGTAGTCACACCAGGGCTGGGGCCAACGTCCTGACTTTC
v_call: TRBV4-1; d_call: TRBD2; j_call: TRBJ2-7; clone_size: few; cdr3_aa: CASSPPGLVLAEQYF; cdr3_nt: TGCGCCAGCAGCCCACCGGGACTAGTGCTTGCCGAGCAGTACTTC
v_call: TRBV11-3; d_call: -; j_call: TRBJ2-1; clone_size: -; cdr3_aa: CASSLYGGTRPYNEQFF; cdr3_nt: TGTGCCAGCAGCTTATATGGGGGGACCCGCCCCTACAATGAGCAGTTCTTC
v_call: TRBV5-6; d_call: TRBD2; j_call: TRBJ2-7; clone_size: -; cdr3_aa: CASSRLAGNYEQYF; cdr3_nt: TGTGCCAGCAGCCGACTAGCGGGCAACTACGAGCAGTACTTC
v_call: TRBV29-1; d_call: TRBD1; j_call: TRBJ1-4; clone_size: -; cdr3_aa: CSVLRDRGEKLFF; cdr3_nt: TGCAGCGTTCTACGGGACAGGGGTGAAAAACTGTTTTTT
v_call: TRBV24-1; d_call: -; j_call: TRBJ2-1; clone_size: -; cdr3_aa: CATSDPGSEQFF; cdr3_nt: TGTGCCACCAGTGATCCGGGGTCTGAGCAGTTCTTC
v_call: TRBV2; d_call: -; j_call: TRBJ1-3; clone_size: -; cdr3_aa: CASSESGGTGNTIYF; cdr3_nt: TGTGCCAGCAGTGAGAGTGGGGGCACTGGAAACACCATATATTTT
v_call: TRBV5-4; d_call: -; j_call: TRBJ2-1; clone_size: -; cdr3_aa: CASSGQFGEQFF; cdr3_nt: TGTGCCAGCAGCGGACAGTTTGGTGAGCAGTTCTTC
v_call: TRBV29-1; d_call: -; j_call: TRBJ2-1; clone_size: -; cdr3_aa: CSVLYIYLNEQFF; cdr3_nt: TGCAGCGTCCTCTATATCTACCTGAATGAGCAGTTCTTC
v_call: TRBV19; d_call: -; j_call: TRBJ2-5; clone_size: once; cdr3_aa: CATSELGEEETQYF; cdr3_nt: TGTGCCACCTCAGAATTAGGAGAAGAAGAGACCCAGTACTTC
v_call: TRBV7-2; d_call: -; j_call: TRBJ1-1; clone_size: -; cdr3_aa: CASSLAWVTVNTEAFF; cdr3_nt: TGTGCCAGCAGCTTAGCGTGGGTAACAGTGAACACTGAAGCTTTCTTT
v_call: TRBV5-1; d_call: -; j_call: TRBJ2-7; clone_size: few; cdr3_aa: CASSLREGLPYEQYF; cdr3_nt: TGCGCCAGCAGCTTGCGCGAGGGACTTCCCTACGAGCAGTACTTC
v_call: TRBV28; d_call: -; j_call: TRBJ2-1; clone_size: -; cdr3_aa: CASSLSKPGVGGNEQFF; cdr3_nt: TGTGCCAGCAGTTTGTCGAAGCCAGGGGTCGGTGGCAATGAGCAGTTCTTC
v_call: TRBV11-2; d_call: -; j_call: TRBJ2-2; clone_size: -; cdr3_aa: CASSLVRAVGELFF; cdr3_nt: TGTGCCAGCAGCTTAGTTAGGGCTGTCGGGGAGCTGTTTTTT
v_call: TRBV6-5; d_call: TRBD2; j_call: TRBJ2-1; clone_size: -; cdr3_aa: CASSFAGGEQFF; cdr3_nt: TGTGCCAGCAGTTTTGCGGGGGGTGAGCAGTTCTTC
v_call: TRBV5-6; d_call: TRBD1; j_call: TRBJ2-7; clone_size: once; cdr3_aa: CASSLGQGELEQYF; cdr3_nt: TGTGCCAGCAGCTTGGGGCAGGGGGAACTCGAGCAGTACTTC
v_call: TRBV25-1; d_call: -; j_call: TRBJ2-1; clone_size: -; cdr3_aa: CASSEYPSESEQFF; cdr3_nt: TGTGCCAGCAGTGAATATCCCTCAGAGAGTGAGCAGTTCTTC
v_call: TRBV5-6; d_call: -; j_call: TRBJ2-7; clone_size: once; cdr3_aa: CASSLFGPYEQYF; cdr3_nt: TGTGCCAGCAGCTTGTTTGGTCCCTACGAGCAGTACTTC
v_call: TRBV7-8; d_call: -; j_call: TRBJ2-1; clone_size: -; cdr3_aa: CASSLDREGGNEQFF; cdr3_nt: TGTGCCAGCAGCTTAGACAGGGAAGGTGGCAATGAGCAGTTCTTC
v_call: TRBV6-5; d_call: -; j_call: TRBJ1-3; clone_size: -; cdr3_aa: CASSYSREVRRNTIYF; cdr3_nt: TGTGCCAGCAGTTACTCGCGGGAGGTCAGACGAAACACCATATATTTT
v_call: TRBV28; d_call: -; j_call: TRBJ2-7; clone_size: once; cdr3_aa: CAPSAPSQVEQYF; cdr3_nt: TGTGCCCCATCGGCCCCATCCCAGGTCGAGCAGTACTTC
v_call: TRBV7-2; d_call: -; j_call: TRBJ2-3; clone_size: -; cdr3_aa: CASSPRWGPVGTQYF; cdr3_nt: TGTGCCAGCAGCCCCCGTTGGGGGCCAGTAGGTACGCAGTATTTT
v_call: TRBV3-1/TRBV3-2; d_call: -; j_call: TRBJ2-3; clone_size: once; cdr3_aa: CASKRHGEDTQYF; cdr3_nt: TGTGCCAGCAAGCGGCATGGGGAAGATACGCAGTATTTT
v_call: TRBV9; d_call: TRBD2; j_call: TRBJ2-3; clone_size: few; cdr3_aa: CASSVGSGGTDTQYF; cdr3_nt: TGTGCCAGCAGCGTAGGGAGCGGGGGCACAGATACGCAGTATTTT
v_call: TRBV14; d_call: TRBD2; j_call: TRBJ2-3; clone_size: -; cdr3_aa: CASSPWTSGFTDTQYF; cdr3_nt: TGTGCCAGCAGCCCCTGGACTAGCGGGTTCACAGATACGCAGTATTTT
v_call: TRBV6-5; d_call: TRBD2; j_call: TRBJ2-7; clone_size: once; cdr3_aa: CASSQLAGGSYEQYF; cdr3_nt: TGTGCCAGCAGTCAACTAGCGGGAGGTTCCTACGAGCAGTACTTC
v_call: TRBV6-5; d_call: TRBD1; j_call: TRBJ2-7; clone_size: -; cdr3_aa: CASSSPGQASYEQYF; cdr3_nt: TGTGCCAGCAGTTCTCCGGGACAGGCCTCCTACGAGCAGTACTTC
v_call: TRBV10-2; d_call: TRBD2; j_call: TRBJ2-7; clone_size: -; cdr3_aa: CASGPRDFASGRTSYEQYF; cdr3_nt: TGCGCCAGCGGCCCCCGGGATTTCGCGAGCGGGAGAACATCCTACGAGCAGTACTTC
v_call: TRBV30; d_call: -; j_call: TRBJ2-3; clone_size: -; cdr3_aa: CAWSVLGAITDTQYF; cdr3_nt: TGTGCCTGGAGTGTCCTGGGGGCTATTACAGATACGCAGTATTTT
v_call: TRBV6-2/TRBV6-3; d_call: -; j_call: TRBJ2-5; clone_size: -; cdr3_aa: CASSYVEGETQYF; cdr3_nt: TGTGCCAGCAGTTATGTGGAGGGGGAGACCCAGTACTTC
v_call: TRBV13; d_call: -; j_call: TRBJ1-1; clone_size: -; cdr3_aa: CASSPIPGLGRGRTEAFF; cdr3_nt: TGTGCCAGCAGCCCCATCCCCGGGCTGGGCAGGGGCCGCACTGAAGCTTTCTTT
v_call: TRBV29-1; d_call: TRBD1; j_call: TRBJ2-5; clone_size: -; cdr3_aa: CSVRQGLGETQYF; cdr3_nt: TGCAGCGTCCGACAGGGTTTGGGGGAGACCCAGTACTTC
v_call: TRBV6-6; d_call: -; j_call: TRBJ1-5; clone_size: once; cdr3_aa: CASSYSIRGTEPQHF; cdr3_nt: TGTGCCAGCAGTTACTCGATCAGGGGTACGGAGCCCCAGCATTTT
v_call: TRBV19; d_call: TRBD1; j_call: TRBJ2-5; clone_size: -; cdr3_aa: CASRQGAEETQYF; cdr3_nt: TGTGCCAGCCGACAGGGGGCGGAGGAGACCCAGTACTTC
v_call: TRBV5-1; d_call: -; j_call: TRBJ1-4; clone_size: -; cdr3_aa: CASSLASTNEKLFF; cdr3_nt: TGCGCCAGCAGCTTGGCCTCAACTAATGAAAAACTGTTTTTT
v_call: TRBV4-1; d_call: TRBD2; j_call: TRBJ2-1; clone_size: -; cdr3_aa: CASRGELAAVEQFF; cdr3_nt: TGCGCCAGCAGAGGGGAACTAGCGGCTGTAGAGCAGTTCTTC
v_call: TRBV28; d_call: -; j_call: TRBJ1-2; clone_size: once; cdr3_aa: CASSFTLSANYGYTF; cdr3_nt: TGTGCCAGCAGTTTTACGTTATCGGCGAACTATGGCTACACCTTC
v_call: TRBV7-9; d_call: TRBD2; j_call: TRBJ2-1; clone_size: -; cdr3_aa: CASSPSEGGRISNEQFF; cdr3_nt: TGTGCCAGCAGCCCATCAGAGGGCGGGAGGATCAGCAATGAGCAGTTCTTC
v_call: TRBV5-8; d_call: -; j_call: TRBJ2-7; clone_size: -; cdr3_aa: CASRPGRAYEQYF; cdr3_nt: TGTGCCAGCCGTCCGGGACGAGCATACGAGCAGTACTTC
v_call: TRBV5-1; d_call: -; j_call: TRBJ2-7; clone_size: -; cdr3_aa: CASSLEVVNSEQYF; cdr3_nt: TGCGCCAGCAGCTTGGAAGTAGTCAATTCCGAGCAGTACTTC
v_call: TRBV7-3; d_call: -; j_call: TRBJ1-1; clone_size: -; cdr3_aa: CASRLDQGEAFF; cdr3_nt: TGTGCCAGCAGACTGGACCAGGGTGAAGCTTTCTTT
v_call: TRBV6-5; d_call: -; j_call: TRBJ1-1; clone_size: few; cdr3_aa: CASSLDRKNTEAFF; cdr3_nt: TGTGCCAGCAGTTTGGACAGAAAGAACACTGAAGCTTTCTTT
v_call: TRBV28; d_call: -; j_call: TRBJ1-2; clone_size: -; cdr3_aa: CASSFAGAGGYTF; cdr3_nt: TGTGCCAGCAGTTTCGCCGGGGCTGGCGGCTACACCTTC
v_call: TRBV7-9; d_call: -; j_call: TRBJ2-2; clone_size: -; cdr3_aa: CASSSGSGELFF; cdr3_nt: TGTGCCAGCAGCTCGGGTAGCGGGGAGCTGTTTTTT
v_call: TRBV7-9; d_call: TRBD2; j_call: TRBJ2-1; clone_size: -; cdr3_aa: CASSFPPGRVGDEQFF; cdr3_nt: TGTGCCAGCAGCTTTCCCCCAGGGAGGGTGGGCGATGAGCAGTTCTTC
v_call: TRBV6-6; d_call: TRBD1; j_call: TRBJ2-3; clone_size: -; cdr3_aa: CASSLQGAFSTDTQYF; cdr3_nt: TGTGCCAGCAGCCTACAGGGGGCCTTTAGCACAGATACGCAGTATTTT
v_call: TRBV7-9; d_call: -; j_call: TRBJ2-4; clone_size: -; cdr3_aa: CASSPLGGAKNIQYF; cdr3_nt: TGTGCCAGCAGCCCCCTGGGAGGTGCCAAAAACATTCAGTACTTC
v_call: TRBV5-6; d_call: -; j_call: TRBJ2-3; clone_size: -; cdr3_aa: CASSLVGYTDTQYF; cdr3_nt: TGTGCCAGCAGCTTGGTAGGGTACACAGATACGCAGTATTTT
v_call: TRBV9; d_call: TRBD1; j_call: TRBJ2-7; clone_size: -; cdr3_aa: CASSVTGHRSDEQYF; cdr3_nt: TGTGCCAGCAGCGTGACAGGGCACCGTTCCGACGAGCAGTACTTC
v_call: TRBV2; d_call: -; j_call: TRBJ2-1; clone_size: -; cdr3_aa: CASSDRVSYNEQFF; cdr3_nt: TGTGCCAGCAGTGATAGGGTTTCCTACAATGAGCAGTTCTTC
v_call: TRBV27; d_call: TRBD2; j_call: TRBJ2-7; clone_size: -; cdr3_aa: CASSLSSPGLAYEQYF; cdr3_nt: TGTGCCAGCAGTTTATCCTCACCGGGACTAGCGTACGAGCAGTACTTC
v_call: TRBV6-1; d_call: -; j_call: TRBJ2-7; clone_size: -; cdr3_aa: CASSSGASYEQYF; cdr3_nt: TGTGCCAGCAGTTCGGGGGCCAGTTACGAGCAGTACTTC
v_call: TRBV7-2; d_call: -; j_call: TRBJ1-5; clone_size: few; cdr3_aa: CASSFSGGNQPQHF; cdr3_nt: TGTGCCAGCAGCTTCTCAGGGGGCAATCAGCCCCAGCATTTT
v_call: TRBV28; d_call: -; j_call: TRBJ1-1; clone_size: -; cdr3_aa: CASSLVNMNTEAFF; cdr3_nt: TGTGCCAGCAGTTTAGTTAACATGAACACTGAAGCTTTCTTT